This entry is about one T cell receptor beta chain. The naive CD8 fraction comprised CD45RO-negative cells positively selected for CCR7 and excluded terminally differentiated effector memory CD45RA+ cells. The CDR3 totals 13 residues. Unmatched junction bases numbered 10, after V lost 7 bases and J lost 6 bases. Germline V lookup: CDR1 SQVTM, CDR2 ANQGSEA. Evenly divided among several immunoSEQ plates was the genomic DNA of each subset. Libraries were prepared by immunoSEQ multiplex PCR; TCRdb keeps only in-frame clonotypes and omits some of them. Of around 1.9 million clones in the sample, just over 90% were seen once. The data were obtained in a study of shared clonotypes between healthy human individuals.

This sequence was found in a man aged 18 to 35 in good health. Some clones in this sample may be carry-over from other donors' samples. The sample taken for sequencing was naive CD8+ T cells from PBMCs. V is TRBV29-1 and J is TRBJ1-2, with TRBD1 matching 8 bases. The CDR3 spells CSGRQGARNGYTF. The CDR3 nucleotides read TGCAGCGGCAGGCAGGGGGCCCGGAATGGCTACACCTTC.